This TCR beta chain was obtained from a study of long-term antiretroviral therapy in people with HIV. Judged by abundance, this clone is medium-sized. CDR1 and CDR2 (germline): SNHLY, FYNNEI. This CDR3 spans 16 amino acids. V dropped 9 bases and J dropped 4 bases, with 24 bases sitting between them. At survey level, the immunoSEQ assay was run in its v3.0 version. TCRdb keeps only in-frame clones here, not all; method: immunoSEQ multiplex PCR. Of about 9,700 clones in the sample, roughly 70% were seen once. This receptor was taken from a middle-aged man with HIV. Source: unsorted PBMCs, taken 1.8 years before starting antiretroviral therapy. The J gene is TRBJ2-5, the V gene TRBV2; no clear D gene. In DNA, the CDR3 is TGTGCCAGGGGTCTCCGAGACCCCTCGTCTTCAGAGACCCAGTACTTC. This sequence encodes CARGLRDPSSSETQYF.